This T cell receptor beta chain was sequenced during a study of graft-versus-host responses after intestinal transplantation. Across the study: Recipients had multivisceral, liver-intestinal, or isolated intestinal transplants.

Note on this clone: The target antigen is unknown.

Germline loops: CDR1 SGDLS, CDR2 YYNGEE. The CDR3 consists of 13 residues. V was trimmed by 4 bases and J by 5 bases, leaving 12 bases between them. Measured with immunoSEQ multiplex PCR; TCRdb has only the in-frame clones, and not every one. This table holds about 89,000 clones, about 93% found once. Broader study findings: Researchers found GvH clones in recipient marrow, and some showed up first in ileum or blood.

The source material was unstimulated CD8+ T cells sorted from spleen or lymph node cells, sampled before intestinal transplant. The clonotype comes from a human donor who received an intestinal transplant. The chain combines TRBV9 with TRBJ1-2; D is uncertain. The CDR3 bases are TGTGCCAGCAGCACGCAGGCGACATATGGCTACACCTTC. This gives the protein CASSTQATYGYTF.